This TCR beta chain was retrieved from a study of neurological immune-mediated disorders. The output of every sequencing run exceeded 190 million TCR-beta sequences, derived from 15-18 subjects. TCRdb redid the calling of the 5' RACE reads with MiXCR, one entry per CDR3 protein. The sample shows more than 25,000 distinct CDR3 sequences, roughly a quarter of them seen only once. This sequence was found in a man aged 50 or older with HTLV-1-associated myelopathy (HAM/TSP). Sequenced material: CD4+ T cells from blood.

The CDR3 spells CASSPGQGENTF. The CDR3 DNA reads TGTGCCAGCTCACCAGGACAGGGGGAAAACACCTTC. The V and J genes are TRBV18 and TRBJ1-2; 10 nucleotides align to TRBD1. The CDR3 has 12 amino acids. Trimming at V came to 2 bases and at J to 12 bases, leaving 3 bases not matched to a gene. From germline, CDR1 is KGHSH and CDR2 LQKENI.